The rows below give T cell receptor beta chains drawn from one sample of a study of response to subunit inactivated influenza vaccine. TCRdb called the RT-PCR reads again in MiXCR, with one record for every CDR3 protein. The sample yields more than 400,000 distinct CDR3 sequences, 6% to 9% seen once. The sequencing here drew on PBMCs from blood, taken 23 to 25 months after vaccination. These receptors came from a man between 50 and 75 years old who received an inactivated influenza vaccine. The CDR3 runs from the conserved cysteine through the conserved F or W. A D gene is named only where the DNA matches it firmly. Clone size is shown for a subset of rows, as once, few, many or a class of expanded clone.

V gene,clone size,D gene,J gene,CDR3 protein,CDR3 DNA
TRBV12-3/TRBV12-4,many,NA,TRBJ2-3,CASSPQSDTQYF,TGTGCCAGCAGTCCTCAGTCGGATACGCAGTATTTT
TRBV5-1,many,NA,TRBJ1-2,CASSLDTRNYGYTF,TGCGCCAGCAGCTTGGACACCCGGAACTATGGCTACACCTTC
TRBV27,many,TRBD1,TRBJ1-2,CASSRAGGFNYGYTF,TGTGCCAGCAGCCGGGCAGGGGGCTTTAACTATGGCTACACCTTC
TRBV12-3/TRBV12-4,many,NA,TRBJ1-5,CASSLRGFQPQHF,TGTGCCAGCAGTTTGCGGGGGTTTCAGCCCCAGCATTTT
TRBV6-1,NA,NA,TRBJ1-1,CASSDRSGGAFF,TGTGCCAGCAGTGACAGGTCGGGGGGAGCTTTCTTT
TRBV20-1,NA,TRBD1,TRBJ1-4,CSARGDSLNEKLFF,TGCAGTGCTAGGGGGGACAGTCTTAATGAAAAACTGTTTTTT
TRBV4-3,NA,NA,TRBJ1-2,CASSQDITYKYGYTF,TGCGCCAGCAGCCAAGATATCACCTACAAATATGGCTACACCTTC
TRBV6-2/TRBV6-3,many,NA,TRBJ2-1,CASSYGGAQSYNEQFF,TGTGCCAGCAGTTATGGCGGGGCCCAATCCTACAATGAGCAGTTCTTC
TRBV27,many,NA,TRBJ2-1,CASSLQGFTNEQFF,TGTGCCAGCAGTTTGCAGGGGTTTACCAATGAGCAGTTCTTC
TRBV7-2,many,TRBD2,TRBJ2-3,CASSLEAGFTDTQYF,TGTGCCAGCAGCTTAGAAGCGGGATTCACAGATACGCAGTATTTT
TRBV9,many,NA,TRBJ2-2,CASREGGVISGELFF,TGTGCCAGCAGAGAGGGGGGAGTAATTTCCGGGGAGCTGTTTTTT
TRBV12-3/TRBV12-4,many,NA,TRBJ1-1,CASSFTETLPPEAFF,TGTGCCAGCAGTTTTACCGAGACCCTCCCGCCTGAAGCTTTCTTT
TRBV15,NA,TRBD2,TRBJ2-2,CATSGLARNGGELFF,TGTGCCACCAGCGGACTAGCGAGAAACGGCGGGGAGCTGTTTTTT
TRBV3-1,NA,TRBD1,TRBJ1-1,CAANQGAGNTEAFF,TGTGCCGCCAACCAGGGGGCGGGAAACACTGAAGCTTTCTTT
TRBV6-5,few,TRBD1,TRBJ1-1,CASMFPQGGNTEAFF,TGTGCCAGCATGTTCCCTCAGGGGGGGAACACTGAAGCTTTCTTT
TRBV11-2,few,NA,TRBJ2-1,CASSLGGVNNEQFF,TGTGCCAGCAGCTTAGGAGGGGTGAACAATGAGCAGTTCTTC
TRBV6-5,NA,TRBD2,TRBJ2-1,CASSSLTSGPRGNEQFF,TGTGCCAGCAGTTCCTTGACTAGCGGGCCCCGGGGGAATGAGCAGTTCTTC
TRBV28,NA,NA,TRBJ2-1,CASSLQGRDEQFF,TGTGCCAGCAGTTTACAGGGTAGGGATGAGCAGTTCTTC
TRBV25-1,few,NA,TRBJ2-7,CASSEYIEHFREQYF,TGTGCCAGCAGTGAATATATTGAACACTTCCGCGAGCAGTACTTC
TRBV7-9,few,NA,TRBJ2-3,CASSLSVDTDTQYF,TGTGCCAGCAGCTTATCGGTAGACACAGATACGCAGTATTTT
TRBV5-1,many,TRBD1,TRBJ1-1,CASSLRGRDTEAFF,TGCGCCAGCAGCTTGAGGGGGCGGGACACTGAAGCTTTCTTT
TRBV10-2,NA,TRBD1,TRBJ2-2,CASKSTGANTGELFF,TGCGCCAGCAAGTCGACAGGGGCCAACACCGGGGAGCTGTTTTTT
TRBV15,NA,NA,TRBJ2-4,CATSRSQLAKNIQYF,TGTGCCACCAGCAGATCGCAGTTAGCCAAAAACATTCAGTACTTC
TRBV19,few,NA,TRBJ2-1,CASKKNNEQFF,TGTGCCAGTAAAAAGAACAATGAGCAGTTCTTC
TRBV2,many,TRBD2,TRBJ2-2,CASSVAGGRNTGELFF,TGTGCCAGCAGTGTTGCTGGCGGGAGAAACACCGGGGAGCTGTTTTTT
TRBV6-1,NA,TRBD2,TRBJ2-7,CASTKLASSSYEQYF,TGTGCCAGCACCAAACTAGCGTCCAGCTCCTACGAGCAGTACTTC
TRBV6-1,NA,TRBD1,TRBJ2-7,CASSEAWDSSIYEQYF,TGTGCCAGCAGTGAAGCTTGGGACAGTTCGATCTACGAGCAGTACTTC
TRBV5-1,few,NA,TRBJ2-2,CASQSIVDTGELFF,TGCGCCAGTCAGTCCATTGTGGACACCGGGGAGCTGTTTTTT
TRBV7-2,NA,NA,TRBJ2-3,CASSYPRTGEDTQYF,TGTGCCAGCAGCTACCCCCGGACGGGAGAAGATACGCAGTATTTT
TRBV10-3,many,NA,TRBJ2-5,CAISDPSETQYF,TGTGCCATCAGTGACCCATCTGAGACCCAGTACTTC
TRBV20-1,few,TRBD1,TRBJ2-3,CSARGEAGQGATDTQYF,TGCAGTGCTAGAGGTGAAGCCGGACAGGGGGCAACAGATACGCAGTATTTT
TRBV6-5,many,NA,TRBJ1-1,CASSYRKLNTEAFF,TGTGCCAGCAGTTACAGAAAATTGAACACTGAAGCTTTCTTT
TRBV3-1,NA,NA,TRBJ1-1,CASSQAGEAFF,TGTGCCAGCAGCCAGGCGGGTGAAGCTTTCTTT
TRBV6-1,NA,NA,TRBJ2-1,CASSLSHGGEQFF,TGTGCCAGCAGCCTCTCACACGGGGGCGAGCAGTTCTTC
TRBV11-2,medium-sized,NA,TRBJ2-1,CASSSYRDSVNEQFF,TGTGCCAGCAGCTCATACCGGGACTCCGTCAATGAGCAGTTCTTC
TRBV7-2,many,TRBD2,TRBJ2-2,CASRRNSGGANGELFF,TGTGCCAGCAGGAGAAATAGCGGGGGGGCTAACGGGGAGCTGTTTTTT
TRBV20-1,many,NA,TRBJ2-1,CSARGHYSSYNEQFF,TGCAGTGCTAGGGGACACTACAGCTCCTACAATGAGCAGTTCTTC
TRBV28,few,NA,TRBJ2-2,CASSLLGGGQGLTGELFF,TGTGCCAGCAGTTTATTAGGAGGGGGGCAGGGACTCACCGGGGAGCTGTTTTTT
TRBV6-1,many,TRBD1,TRBJ2-1,CASNRDRAYNEQFF,TGTGCCAGCAACCGGGACAGGGCCTACAATGAGCAGTTCTTC
TRBV12-3/TRBV12-4,NA,TRBD1,TRBJ1-6,CASSGTAGSAPLHF,TGTGCCAGCAGCGGGACAGCTGGGTCAGCACCCCTCCACTTT
TRBV18,few,TRBD2,TRBJ2-7,CASSPPGLADHYEQYF,TGTGCCAGCTCACCTCCGGGACTAGCGGACCACTACGAGCAGTACTTC
TRBV27,NA,NA,TRBJ2-1,CASSSLDGNNEQFF,TGTGCCAGCAGTTCCCTCGACGGGAACAATGAGCAGTTCTTC
TRBV5-1,NA,TRBD2,TRBJ2-5,CASSVGLAGGSKETQYF,TGCGCCAGCAGCGTCGGACTAGCGGGGGGGTCAAAAGAGACCCAGTACTTC
TRBV10-3,NA,TRBD1,TRBJ1-5,CAISEGAGGNQPQHF,TGTGCCATCAGTGAGGGCGCAGGGGGAAATCAGCCCCAGCATTTT
TRBV3-1,many,NA,TRBJ1-1,CASSQLGGTEAFF,TGTGCCAGCAGCCAACTAGGGGGAACTGAAGCTTTCTTT
TRBV5-1,NA,NA,TRBJ2-1,CASSLFITGDYNEQFF,TGCGCCAGCAGCTTGTTTATAACGGGAGACTACAATGAGCAGTTCTTC
TRBV3-1,few,NA,TRBJ1-3,CASSSRDSGNTIYF,TGTGCCAGCAGCTCCCGGGACTCTGGAAACACCATATATTTT
TRBV20-1,NA,TRBD2,TRBJ2-4,CSASMVSGGTDIQYF,TGCAGTGCTAGTATGGTTAGCGGGGGAACAGACATTCAGTACTTC
TRBV4-3,many,TRBD1,TRBJ2-2,CASSPLGTANTGELFF,TGCGCCAGCAGCCCCCTGGGGACAGCGAACACCGGGGAGCTGTTTTTT
TRBV20-1,few,NA,TRBJ2-7,CSARDPRRDSYEQYF,TGCAGTGCTAGAGATCCACGGAGGGACTCCTACGAGCAGTACTTC
TRBV5-1,NA,TRBD1,TRBJ2-5,CASSSQGTGGLETQYF,TGCGCCAGCAGCTCTCAAGGGACAGGGGGCTTGGAGACCCAGTACTTC